The text below deals with one TCR beta chain. Its antigen is undetermined. The junction departs from germline at one end; a sequencing error may be responsible. CDR3 size: 16 residues. Germline assignment: CDR1 MNHNY and CDR2 SVGAGI (reference sequence). Roughly 210 ng DNA, 25,000 to 30,000 T cell genomes, went into each sorted-subset replicate PCR. Profiled with immunoSEQ multiplex PCR; TCRdb holds only in-frame clones, not every one. The data hold about 2.4 million clones, with approximately 94% observed a single time. The data are from a study of shared clonotypes between healthy human individuals. General study points: Sample collection involved blood only; tissue repertoires are likely different.

The chain couples TRBV6-6 to TRBJ2-2; 7 nucleotides match TRBD1. The origin of this receptor is a man aged 18 to 29 in good health. Sample: naive CD4+ T cells sorted from blood. Subset of the sample: CD45RA+ positively selected. CDR3 protein: CASRYKTGLGTGELFF. Here the CDR3 DNA reads TGTGCCAGCCGTTATAAGACAGGGTTAGGCACCGGGGAGCTGTTTTTT.